What follows describes a single T cell receptor beta chain. V lost 6 bases and J lost 6, with 12 bases in between. CDR3 length: 12 amino acids. The sample originates from a study of liver allograft versus peripheral blood T cells. Study information: Recipients' peripheral blood T cell receptor repertoires were compared with those in transplanted livers.

TCRdb used MiXCR to reprocess the reads, holding one entry per CDR3 protein. The sample comprises about 13,000 distinct CDR3 sequences, over 15% of which are singletons, and about 13% rests with the top ten. This chain joins TRBV12-3 or TRBV12-4 and TRBJ2-7; no clear D. The source of this sequence is a human patient who had a liver transplant. Some T cells may be graft donor cells. The CDR3 loop reads CASSPLGFEQYF. CDR3 DNA sequence: TGTGCCAGCAGCCCTCTCGGGTTCGAGCAGTACTTC.